What follows are 9 T cell receptor beta chains derived from one specimen sequenced in a study of cytomegalovirus exposure and HLA in healthy donors. This table comes from immunoSEQ multiplex PCR, and its TCRdb copy is limited to in-frame clones, with some not included. The table includes about 150,000 clones, about 91% detected once. The sequencing sample was made of PBMCs. These receptors were obtained from a man between 18 and 35 years old in good health and CMV-seropositive.

This clone appeared a few times. The genes are TRBV7-8 and TRBJ1-6; 8 nucleotides match TRBD1. CDR3 size: 15 residues. Germline loops: CDR1 SGHVS, CDR2 FQNEAQ. The J segment lost 6 bases and the V segment lost 1 base, leaving 2 bases of the junction unmatched. CDR3 sequence (DNA): TGTGCCAGCAGCTTAGGAGACAGGGGTAATTCACCCCTCCACTTT. Translated, it gives CASSLGDRGNSPLHF. Filled out from reference TRBV7-8 and TRBJ1-6, the complete variable domain reads GAGVSQSPRYKVAKRGQDVALRCDPISGHVSLFWYQQALGQGPEFLTYFQNEAQLDKSGLPSDRFFAERPEGSVSTLKIQRTQQEDSAVYLCASSLGDRGNSPLHFGNGTRLTVT.

The chain has TRBV30 and TRBJ2-5, with D possibly matching TRBD1 (5 bases). V lost 4 bases and J lost 3, with 15 bases in between. The CDR3 consists of 14 residues. The germline CDR1 and CDR2 sequences are GTSNPN and SVGIG (reference sequence). The CDR3 loop is CAWTYQGGKETQYF. The DNA of the CDR3 is TGTGCCTGGACTTACCAGGGCGGAAAAGAGACCCAGTACTTC.

V usage is TRBV2 and J usage is TRBJ2-1; D possibly corresponds to TRBD1 (7 bases). V shed 8 bases and J shed 9 bases, with 23 bases lying between them. The CDR3 consists of 15 residues. Germline values: CDR1 SNHLY, CDR2 FYNNEI. CDR3 residues: CASGGGTARVGEQFF. CDR3 coding DNA: TGTGCCAGCGGTGGAGGGACAGCCCGAGTTGGTGAGCAGTTCTTC.

The count of this clone is one. J is TRBJ1-2 and V is TRBV5-1, with 8 positions matching TRBD1. V lost 4 bases to trimming and J lost 8 bases; unmatched junction nucleotides: 10. The CDR3 extends over 14 amino acids. Germline-derived CDR1 and CDR2 are SGHRS and YFSETQ. CDR3 sequence: CASSLQGDKWGYTF. The DNA of the CDR3 is TGCGCCAGCAGCCTACAGGGGGATAAGTGGGGCTACACCTTC.

The rearrangement joins TRBV7-2 to TRBJ2-2; D perhaps matches TRBD2 (7 bases). The germline V gene encodes CDR1 SGHTA and CDR2 FQGNSA. V was clipped by 3 bases and J by 0 bases, with 11 bases between them. The CDR3 extends over 16 amino acids. The CDR3 coding sequence is TGTGCCAGCAGCTTGAGCGGGACAACGAACACCGGGGAGCTGTTTTTT. This sequence encodes CASSLSGTTNTGELFF.

The chain joins TRBV7-2 to TRBJ2-3, with 9 bases fitting TRBD2. The CDR3 runs to 15 residues. Per the germline V gene, CDR1 is SGHTA and CDR2 is FQGNSA. J gave up 5 bases and V 1 base, and 4 bases lay outside the gene matches. The CDR3 region is CASSLGGGGQDTQYF. CDR3 nucleotide sequence: TGTGCCAGCAGCTTAGGCGGGGGGGGCCAAGATACGCAGTATTTT.

The chain uses TRBV27 and TRBJ1-4, with D possibly being TRBD1 (5 bases). V was shortened by 4 bases and J by 5 bases, with 11 bases between the two germline ends. This CDR3 has 14 amino acids. In germline, CDR1 is MNHEY, CDR2 SMNVEV (reference sequence). CDR3 protein: CASSYDSFNEKLFF. CDR3 bases: TGTGCCAGCAGTTACGACAGCTTCAATGAAAAACTGTTTTTT.

The rearrangement joins TRBV7-3 to TRBJ2-1, with 8 nucleotides matching TRBD2. Per germline, CDR1 SGHTA and CDR2 FQGTGA. This CDR3 has 12 residues. Trimming took 4 bases from V and 9 from J; bases not matched to a gene: 2. Here the CDR3 reads CASSSAGGEQFF. As DNA, the CDR3 is TGTGCCAGCAGCTCCGCGGGGGGTGAGCAGTTCTTC.

CDR3 bases: TGTGCCAGCAGCGTAGGCCCCGTTAGCGGGGGGTCCGGTGGTACGCAGTATTTT. This gives the protein CASSVGPVSGGSGGTQYF. V and J are TRBV9 and TRBJ2-3; 10 bases map to TRBD2. The CDR3 is 18 residues long. Looked up from germline, CDR1 is SGDLS and CDR2 is YYNGEE. Trimming removed 0 bases from V and 8 bases from J; junction bases left unmatched: 15.